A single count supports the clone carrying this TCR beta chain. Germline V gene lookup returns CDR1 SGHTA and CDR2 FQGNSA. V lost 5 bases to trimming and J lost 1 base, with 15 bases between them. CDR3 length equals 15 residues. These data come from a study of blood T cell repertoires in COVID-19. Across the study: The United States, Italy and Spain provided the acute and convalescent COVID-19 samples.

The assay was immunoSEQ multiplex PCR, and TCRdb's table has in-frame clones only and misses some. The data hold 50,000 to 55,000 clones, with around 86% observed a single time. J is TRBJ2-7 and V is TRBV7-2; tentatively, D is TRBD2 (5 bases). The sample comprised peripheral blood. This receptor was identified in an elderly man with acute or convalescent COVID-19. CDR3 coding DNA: TGTGCCAGCAGCGCAGATCGGGGATTTTCCTACGAGCAGTACTTC. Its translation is CASSADRGFSYEQYF.